By share of the sample, the clone carrying this T cell receptor (beta chain) is medium-sized (0.01 to 0.1%). What it binds is unknown. CDR3 length equals 14 residues. The germline gives CDR1 SGHNT, CDR2 YYREEE (reference sequence). Trimming took off 3 bases at V and 4 bases at J, with 13 bases between the two ends. This sample was taken from a study of T and B cells in COVID-19 patients. At the level of the study: COVID-19 patients gave peripheral blood either during active infection or after recovery. Nine tenths of the roughly 20 active-infection patients had comorbidities associated with unfavorable COVID-19 outcome. Study outcomes and limitations: Active COVID-19 showed highly clonal TRB repertoires; recovery showed diversity and richness above healthy donors.

Blood genomic DNA input for TRB amplification was about 250-550 ng. Multiplex PCR with BIOMED2 TRB-A/B primer pools amplified TRB rearrangements. From the multiplex PCR reads, TCRdb called clonotypes with MiXCR, one entry per CDR3 protein. The data contain thousands of distinct CDR3 sequences, roughly 20% of them seen just once; the ten biggest clones take up 3% to 4.5%. The sample taken for sequencing was blood. The source of this sequence is a human donor who had recovered from COVID-19. The chain couples TRBV5-4 to TRBJ2-5; weak D call: TRBD2 (6 bases). The CDR3 region has the DNA TGTGCCAGCAGCTCCCCCGGGGGTGGAGAGACCCAGTACTTC. Protein sequence: CASSSPGGGETQYF.